The 16 T cell receptor beta chains below come from one sample, sequenced in a study of T cell changes during pregnancy in multiple sclerosis. Sequenced by immunoSEQ multiplex PCR; TCRdb stores in-frame clones only, minus some. There are under 45,000 clones in the sample; about 93% occur only once, and about 0.6% lies in the top ten. The source was CD4+ T cells from peripheral blood mononuclear cells, collected in the third trimester of pregnancy. These TCRs come from a female donor with multiple sclerosis, enrolled in a pregnancy study.

J is TRBJ2-5 and V is TRBV30, with a possible D match to TRBD1 (5 bases). The CDR3 consists of 13 residues. V was shortened by 0 bases and J by 2 bases, with 7 bases between the two germline ends. Germline assignment: CDR1 GTSNPN and CDR2 SVGIG (reference sequence). The CDR3 loop is CAWSVRQQETQYF. The CDR3 nucleotides are TGTGCCTGGAGTGTAAGACAGCAAGAGACCCAGTACTTC.

The rearrangement links TRBV19 to TRBJ1-2; D unclear. This CDR3 has 13 amino acids. Trimming stripped 5 bases from V and 1 base from J, with 8 bases between. CDR1 is LNHDA and CDR2 is SQIVND in the germline V gene (reference sequence). The CDR3 spells CASSLVRNYGYTF. The CDR3 bases are TGTGCCAGTAGTCTCGTCCGTAACTATGGCTACACCTTC.

V usage is TRBV2 and J usage is TRBJ1-5; D gene ambiguous. CDR1 SNHLY and CDR2 FYNNEI come from the germline V gene. Trimming cost V 6 bases and J 2 bases, with 14 bases left between them. The CDR3 is 15 amino acids. CDR3 nucleotide sequence: TGTGCCAGCAGCGACATGGGCCTGGGCAATCAGCCCCAGCATTTT. It yields the protein CASSDMGLGNQPQHF.

The rearrangement joins TRBV29-1 to TRBJ2-1, with 11 bases aligning to TRBD2. Germline V lookup: CDR1 SQVTM, CDR2 ANQGSEA. J lost 8 bases, V lost 4 bases, and 10 bases had no gene match. The CDR3 has 15 amino acids. The CDR3 DNA follows: TGCAGCGTTGTCACTAGCGGGAGAGGATTGGATGAGCAGTTCTTC. This codes for CSVVTSGRGLDEQFF.

The genes are TRBV27 and TRBJ1-2; TRBD1 aligns across 8 bases. Per the germline V gene, CDR1 is MNHEY and CDR2 is SMNVEV (reference sequence). The J segment lost 10 bases and the V segment lost 5 bases, leaving 12 bases of the junction unmatched. The CDR3 is 14 amino acids. CDR3: CASSHGQGPLDYTF. CDR3 coding DNA: TGTGCCAGCAGTCACGGACAGGGACCCTTAGACTACACCTTC.

The V gene is TRBV14, the J gene TRBJ2-2; 8 bases agree with TRBD2. Losses at the gene ends were 7 bases for V and 5 bases for J; bases not matched to a gene: 15. This CDR3 region has 17 residues. Germline V gives CDR1 SGHDN, CDR2 FVKESK. CDR3 nucleotide sequence: TGTGCCAGCAAAGCCGGGGGGGGATCGGAGTGGACCGGGGAGCTGTTTTTT. This translates into CASKAGGGSEWTGELFF.

The chain recombines TRBV19 with TRBJ2-4, with 7 nucleotides matching TRBD1. The CDR3 has 19 amino acids. The V gene's germline CDR1 is LNHDA and CDR2 SQIVND (reference sequence). V gave up 3 bases and J gave up 2 bases; unmatched junction bases: 16. The DNA for the CDR3 is TGTGCCAGTAGTATCCCCTCGGGACAGACTCTTTGGACCAAAAACATTCAGTACTTC. Amino acids: CASSIPSGQTLWTKNIQYF.

The chain links TRBV6-5 to TRBJ1-2; 9 nucleotides agree with TRBD1. The CDR3 runs 15 residues. The V gene end was trimmed by 5 bases and the J gene end by 4 bases; junction bases not matched to a gene: 8. CDR1 and CDR2 (germline): MNHEY, SVGAGI. DNA of the CDR3: TGTGCCAGCAGTCCTACGGACAGGGGCCTCTATGGCTACACCTTC. Translation gives CASSPTDRGLYGYTF.

This CDR3 is CASSLSGGGSNYGYTF. The CDR3 nucleotides are TGTGCCAGCAGCTTAAGCGGAGGGGGCAGCAACTATGGCTACACCTTC. V is TRBV7-3 and J is TRBJ1-2; TRBD1 agrees at 7 bases. Germline assignment: CDR1 SGHTA and CDR2 FQGTGA. V shed 1 base, J shed 2 bases, and the junction held 7 bases outside the gene matches. The CDR3 is 16 residues long.

CDR3 sequence: CSVVGGAGGNEQYF. In nucleotides, the CDR3 is TGCAGCGTTGTGGGGGGGGCGGGAGGTAACGAGCAGTACTTC. The J gene is TRBJ2-7, the V gene TRBV29-1; 8 positions match TRBD2. The CDR3 extends over 14 amino acids. Germline V gene lookup returns CDR1 SQVTM and CDR2 ANQGSEA. V lost 4 bases and J lost 5; bases outside the gene matches: 10.

The chain carries TRBV9 and TRBJ2-7, with D maybe TRBD1 (6 bases). Trimming removed 3 bases at V and 6 bases at J, with 19 bases between. Germline values: CDR1 SGDLS, CDR2 YYNGEE. The CDR3 consists of 15 residues. Written as DNA, the CDR3 is TGTGCCAGCAGCGCAGATCAGGGGTCCCACATCGAGCAGTACTTC. Protein sequence: CASSADQGSHIEQYF.

The V gene is TRBV7-8, the J gene TRBJ1-1; TRBD1 agrees at 9 bases. Germline CDR1 reads SGHVS; CDR2 reads FQNEAQ. The CDR3 is 15 residues long. J lost 10 bases, V lost 0 bases, and 9 bases had no gene match. The CDR3 reads CASSLAYDRGGRAFF. The CDR3 coding sequence is TGTGCCAGCAGCTTAGCCTACGACAGGGGGGGCCGAGCTTTCTTT.

V and J are TRBV5-1 and TRBJ2-7, with TRBD1 as a possible D gene (6 bases). The CDR3 is 14 residues long. Trimming took 2 bases from V and 4 from J, leaving 13 bases between them. Germline V CDR1 and CDR2: SGHRS, YFSETQ. CDR3 sequence: CASSFDRSGYEQYF. CDR3 in DNA: TGCGCCAGCAGCTTCGACAGGTCGGGGTACGAGCAGTACTTC.

The chain joins TRBV6-5 to TRBJ1-2, with unresolved D. Germline loops: CDR1 MNHEY, CDR2 SVGAGI. Trimming removed 0 bases from V and 5 bases from J, with 13 bases in between. The CDR3 contains 15 residues. The CDR3: CASSYSYGEGYGYTF. The CDR3 bases are TGTGCCAGCAGTTACTCGTATGGGGAGGGTTATGGCTACACCTTC.

This chain links TRBV18 with TRBJ2-1; 10 bases line up with TRBD2. This CDR3 comprises 16 residues. Per germline, CDR1 KGHSH and CDR2 LQKENI. V lost 4 bases, J lost 6 bases, and 9 bases stayed unmatched. For the CDR3, the DNA is TGTGCCAGCTCACAACGGAGCGGGGGGGCGTTCAATGAGCAGTTCTTC. Protein product: CASSQRSGGAFNEQFF. Complete variable domain (other parts from reference TRBV18 and TRBJ2-1): NAGVMQNPRHLVRRRGQEARLRCSPMKGHSHVYWYRQLPEEGLKFMVYLQKENIIDESGMPKERFSAEFPKEGPSILRIQQVVRGDSAAYFCASSQRSGGAFNEQFFGPGTRLTVL.

The CDR3, as DNA: TGTGCCAGTAGTCGACAGGAGCCGAACACTGAAGCTTTCTTT. Its translation: CASSRQEPNTEAFF. This chain uses TRBV19 with TRBJ1-1, with D maybe TRBD1 (6 bases). The V gene lost 5 bases and the J gene lost 1 base, with 11 bases spanning the gap. Per germline, CDR1 LNHDA and CDR2 SQIVND (reference sequence). There are 14 residues in the CDR3. Full variable domain (missing parts from reference TRBV19 and TRBJ1-1): DGGITQSPKYLFRKEGQNVTLSCEQNLNHDAMYWYRQDPGQGLRLIYYSQIVNDFQKGDIAEGYSVSREKKESFPLTVTSAQKNPTAFYLCASSRQEPNTEAFFGQGTRLTVV.